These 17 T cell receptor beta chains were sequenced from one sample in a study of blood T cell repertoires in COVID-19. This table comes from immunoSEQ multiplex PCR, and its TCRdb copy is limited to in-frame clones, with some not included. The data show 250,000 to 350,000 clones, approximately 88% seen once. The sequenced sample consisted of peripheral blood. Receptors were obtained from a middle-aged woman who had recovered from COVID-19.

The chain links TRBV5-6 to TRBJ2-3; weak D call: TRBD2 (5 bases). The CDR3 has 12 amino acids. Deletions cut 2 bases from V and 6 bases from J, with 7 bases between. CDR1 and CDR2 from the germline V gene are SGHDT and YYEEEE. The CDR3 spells CASSLLGDTQYF. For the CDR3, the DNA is TGTGCCAGCAGCTTACTAGGCGATACGCAGTATTTT. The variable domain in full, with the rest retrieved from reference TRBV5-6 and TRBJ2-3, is DAGVTQSPTHLIKTRGQQVTLRCSPKSGHDTVSWYQQALGQGPQFIFQYYEEEERQRGNFPDRFSGHQFPNYSSELNVNALLLGDSALYLCASSLLGDTQYFGPGTRLTVL.

The CDR3 bases are TGTGCCAGCAGCCAAGTGGGAGGGACCGATGGCTACACCTTC. Its protein is CASSQVGGTDGYTF. The chain joins TRBV3-1 (or the pseudogene TRBV3-2) to TRBJ1-2, with a weak D call TRBD1 (5 bases). V dropped 1 base and J dropped 6 bases, with 12 bases sitting between them. CDR1 is LGHDT, CDR2 YNNKEL, per germline (reference sequence). The CDR3 spans 14 residues.

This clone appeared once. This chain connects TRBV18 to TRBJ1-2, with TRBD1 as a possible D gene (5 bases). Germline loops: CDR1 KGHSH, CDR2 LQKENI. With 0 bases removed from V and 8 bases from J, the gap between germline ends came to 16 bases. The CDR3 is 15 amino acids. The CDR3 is CASSPPARVLGGYTF. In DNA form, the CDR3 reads TGTGCCAGCTCACCACCGGCCAGGGTCCTCGGGGGCTACACCTTC.

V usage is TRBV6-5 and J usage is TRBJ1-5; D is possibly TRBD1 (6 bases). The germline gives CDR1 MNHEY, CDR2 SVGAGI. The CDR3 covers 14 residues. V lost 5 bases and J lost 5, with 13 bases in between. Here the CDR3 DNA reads TGTGCCAGCAGTCCGGTAACAGGGTATCAGCCCCAGCATTTT. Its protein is CASSPVTGYQPQHF.

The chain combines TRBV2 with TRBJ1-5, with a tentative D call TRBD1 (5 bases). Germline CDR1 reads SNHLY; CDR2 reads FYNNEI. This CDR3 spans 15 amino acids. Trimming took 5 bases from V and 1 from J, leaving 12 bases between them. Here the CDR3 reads CASSSIGASNQPQHF. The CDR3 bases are TGTGCCAGCAGTTCTATAGGGGCCAGCAATCAGCCCCAGCATTTT.

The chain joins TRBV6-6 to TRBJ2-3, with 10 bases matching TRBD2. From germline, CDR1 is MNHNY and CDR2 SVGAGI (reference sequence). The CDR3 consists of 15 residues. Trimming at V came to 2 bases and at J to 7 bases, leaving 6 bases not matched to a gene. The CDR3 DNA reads TGTGCCAGCAGTTACGCTAGCGGGAGCATTAATACGCAGTATTTT. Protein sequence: CASSYASGSINTQYF.

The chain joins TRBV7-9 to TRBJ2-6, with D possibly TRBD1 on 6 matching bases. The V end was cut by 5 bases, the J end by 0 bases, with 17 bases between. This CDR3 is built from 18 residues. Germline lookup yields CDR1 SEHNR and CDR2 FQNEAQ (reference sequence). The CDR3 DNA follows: TGTGCCAGCAGCCGGGACAACTCCCTTTACTCTGGGGCCAACGTCCTGACTTTC. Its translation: CASSRDNSLYSGANVLTF.

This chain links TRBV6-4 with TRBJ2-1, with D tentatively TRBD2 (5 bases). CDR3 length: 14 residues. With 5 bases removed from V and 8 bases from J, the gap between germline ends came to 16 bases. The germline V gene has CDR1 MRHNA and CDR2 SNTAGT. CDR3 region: CASSPRSGAHEQFF. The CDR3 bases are TGTGCCAGCAGTCCACGCAGCGGAGCCCATGAGCAGTTCTTC.

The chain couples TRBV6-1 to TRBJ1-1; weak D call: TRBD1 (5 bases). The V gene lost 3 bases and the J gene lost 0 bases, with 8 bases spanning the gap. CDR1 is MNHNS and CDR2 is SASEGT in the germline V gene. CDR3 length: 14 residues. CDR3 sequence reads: CASSDRGMNTEAFF. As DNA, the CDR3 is TGTGCCAGCAGTGACCGGGGGATGAACACTGAAGCTTTCTTT.

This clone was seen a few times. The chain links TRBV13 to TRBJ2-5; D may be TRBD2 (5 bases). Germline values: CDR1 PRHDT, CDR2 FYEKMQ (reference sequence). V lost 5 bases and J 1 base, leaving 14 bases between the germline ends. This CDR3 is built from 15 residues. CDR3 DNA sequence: TGTGCCAGCAGCCCCGAGCTGGCGGGCCAAGAGACCCAGTACTTC. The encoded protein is CASSPELAGQETQYF.

CDR3 sequence: CAWSVLSGEGYTF. CDR3 DNA sequence: TGTGCCTGGAGTGTACTTTCAGGGGAGGGCTACACCTTC. The rearrangement joins TRBV30 to TRBJ1-2; D perhaps matches TRBD1 (6 bases). There are 13 residues in the CDR3. V was cut by 0 bases and J by 8 bases, with 13 bases left in between. Germline V lookup: CDR1 GTSNPN, CDR2 SVGIG (reference sequence).

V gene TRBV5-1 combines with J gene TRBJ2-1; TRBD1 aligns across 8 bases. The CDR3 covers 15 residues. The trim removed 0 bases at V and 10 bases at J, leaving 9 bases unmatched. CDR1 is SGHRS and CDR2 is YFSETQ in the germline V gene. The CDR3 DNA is TGCGCCAGCAGCTTGGCGGGACAGGCCCCAGGAGAGCAGTTCTTC. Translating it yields CASSLAGQAPGEQFF.

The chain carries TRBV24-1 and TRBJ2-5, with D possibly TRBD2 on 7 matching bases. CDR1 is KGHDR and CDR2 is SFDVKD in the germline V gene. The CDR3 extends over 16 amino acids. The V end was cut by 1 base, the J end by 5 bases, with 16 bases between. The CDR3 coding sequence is TGTGCCACCAGTGATTTTACGGGGGGCGGTGTGGAGACCCAGTACTTC. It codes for CATSDFTGGGVETQYF.

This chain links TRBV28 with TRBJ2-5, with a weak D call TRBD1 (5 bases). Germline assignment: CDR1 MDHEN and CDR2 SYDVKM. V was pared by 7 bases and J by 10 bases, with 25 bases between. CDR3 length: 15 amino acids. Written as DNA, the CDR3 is TGTGCCAGCACCTCGATATCCGGAATCCGCAGGGACCAGTACTTC. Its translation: CASTSISGIRRDQYF.

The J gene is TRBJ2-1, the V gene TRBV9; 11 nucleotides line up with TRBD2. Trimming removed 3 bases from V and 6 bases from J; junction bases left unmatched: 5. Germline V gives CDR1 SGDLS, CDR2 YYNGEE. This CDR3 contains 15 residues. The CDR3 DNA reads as TGTGCCAGCAGCGGGGGGGGACTAGCGGTCAATGAGCAGTTCTTC. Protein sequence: CASSGGGLAVNEQFF.

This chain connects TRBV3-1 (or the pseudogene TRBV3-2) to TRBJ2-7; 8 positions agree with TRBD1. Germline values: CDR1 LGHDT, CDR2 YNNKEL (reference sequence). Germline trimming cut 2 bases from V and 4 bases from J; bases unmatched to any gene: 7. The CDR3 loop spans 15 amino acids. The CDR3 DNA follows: TGTGCCAGCAGCCAATGGGACAGGTCATCATACGAGCAGTACTTC. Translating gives CASSQWDRSSYEQYF.

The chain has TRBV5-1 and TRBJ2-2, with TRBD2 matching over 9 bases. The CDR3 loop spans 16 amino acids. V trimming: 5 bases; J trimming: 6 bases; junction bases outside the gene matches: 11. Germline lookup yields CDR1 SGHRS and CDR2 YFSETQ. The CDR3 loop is CASRGSSGTVAGELFF. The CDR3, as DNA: TGCGCCAGCAGAGGCTCTAGCGGGACGGTCGCCGGGGAGCTGTTTTTT.